These 10 T cell receptor beta chains originate from one sample sequenced in a study of cytomegalovirus exposure and HLA in healthy donors. The PCR used 60 Vbeta and 13 Jbeta primers. The data were produced by immunoSEQ multiplex PCR, yet TCRdb's version contains in-frame clones alone and is incomplete. This table holds around 50,000 clones, roughly three fifths found once. The sample taken for sequencing was PBMCs. The receptors originated from a human donor in good health.

This chain links TRBV6-1 with TRBJ2-7; D perhaps matches TRBD2 (5 bases). Germline V gene lookup returns CDR1 MNHNS and CDR2 SASEGT. The CDR3 runs to 13 residues. Trimming removed 8 bases at V and 5 bases at J, with 16 bases between. The CDR3 protein is CASGGPTRDEQYF. The CDR3 region has the DNA TGTGCCAGCGGTGGCCCAACTAGGGACGAGCAGTACTTC.

V gene TRBV9 combines with J gene TRBJ1-1; 8 bases are a match to TRBD1. The CDR3 is made up of 14 amino acids. Losses at the gene ends were 3 bases for V and 5 bases for J; bases not matched to a gene: 6. Germline CDR1 and CDR2: SGDLS and YYNGEE. The CDR3 sequence: CASSGTGTRTEAFF. CDR3 nucleotides: TGTGCCAGCAGCGGGACAGGGACTCGAACTGAAGCTTTCTTT.

This rearrangement joins TRBV19 to TRBJ1-4, with D possibly matching TRBD1 (6 bases). The CDR3 extends over 13 amino acids. The germline gives CDR1 LNHDA, CDR2 SQIVND (reference sequence). V was clipped by 4 bases and J by 5 bases, with 8 bases between them. CDR3 sequence (DNA): TGTGCCAGTAGTACCCAGGGGAATGAAAAACTGTTTTTT. Amino acids: CASSTQGNEKLFF.

V usage is TRBV10-3 and J usage is TRBJ1-5; TRBD1 matches at 9 bases. Trimming at V came to 6 bases and at J to 3 bases, leaving 3 bases not matched to a gene. The V gene's germline CDR1 is ENHRY and CDR2 SYGVKD. This CDR3 is built from 14 residues. The chain's CDR3 is CAIRGTGNNQPQHF. Here the CDR3 DNA reads TGTGCCATCAGAGGGACAGGGAACAATCAGCCCCAGCATTTT.

The CDR3 bases are TGTGCCAGCAGTGATCTTAGCGGGGGGTACAATGAGCAGTTCTTC. Translation: CASSDLSGGYNEQFF. The V and J genes are TRBV6-1 and TRBJ2-1, with 10 bases matching TRBD2. The germline V gene encodes CDR1 MNHNS and CDR2 SASEGT. Trimming took 3 bases from V and 4 from J; bases not matched to a gene: 3. The CDR3 sequence is 15 residues long.

V gene TRBV5-1 combines with J gene TRBJ2-1; 10 positions match TRBD1. Unmatched junction bases numbered 3, after V lost 0 bases and J lost 9 bases. Germline V gene sequence: CDR1 SGHRS, CDR2 YFSETQ. The CDR3 consists of 14 residues. The CDR3 is CASSLGTGGTEQFF. The CDR3 DNA sequence: TGCGCCAGCAGCTTGGGGACAGGGGGGACTGAGCAGTTCTTC.

A single count supports this clone. The sample contains more than one DNA sequence encoding this CDR3. The V gene is TRBV6-5, the J gene TRBJ2-7, with TRBD2 matching over 9 bases. Germline CDR1 MNHEY, CDR2 SVGAGI. The CDR3 consists of 15 residues. Losses at the gene ends were 4 bases for V and 2 bases for J; bases not matched to a gene: 6. In DNA, the CDR3 is TGTGCCAGCAGTTCCGCGGGAGGGGGCACCTACGAGCAGTACTTC. Its translation: CASSSAGGGTYEQYF.

This clone was detected only a few times. The chain has TRBV19 and TRBJ1-2, with 9 bases identical to TRBD1. The CDR3 is 13 amino acids. The J segment lost 8 bases and the V segment lost 7 bases, leaving 8 bases of the junction unmatched. CDR1 LNHDA and CDR2 SQIVND come from the germline V gene (reference sequence). CDR3 bases: TGTGCCAGTACACCGGGACAGGGTCGGGGCTACACCTTC. Translating gives CASTPGQGRGYTF.

This clone was detected a few times. The chain joins TRBV19 to TRBJ1-6; the D gene is possibly TRBD1 (6 bases). The CDR3 consists of 15 residues. Germline CDR1 reads LNHDA; CDR2 reads SQIVND (reference sequence). V was clipped by 0 bases and J by 5 bases, with 8 bases between them. CDR3 DNA sequence: TGTGCCAGTAGTATAGATTCAGGGGATAATTCACCCCTCCACTTT. This gives the protein CASSIDSGDNSPLHF.

The chain carries TRBV5-1 and TRBJ2-1; D not certain. Germline V CDR1 and CDR2: SGHRS, YFSETQ. Deletions cut 5 bases from V and 0 bases from J, with 9 bases between. The CDR3 has 14 amino acids. CDR3 region: CASRTESSYNEQFF. For the CDR3, the DNA is TGCGCCAGCAGGACGGAGAGCTCCTACAATGAGCAGTTCTTC.